This T cell receptor (beta chain) is drawn from a study of identical twins. Remarks on this clonotype: Its cognate antigen is unknown.

Per germline, CDR1 SNHLY and CDR2 FYNNEI. The CDR3 spans 15 residues. The ends lost 5 bases at V and 4 bases at J; junction bases unmatched: 6. MiXCR, applied by TCRdb to the 5' RACE reads, yields one record per CDR3 protein. This table holds about 720,000 distinct CDR3 sequences, roughly 8% found once. Study-level results: Cross-sectional statistical analysis was relied on for the conclusions, without the same donors being followed.

This same sample was also part of a study on yellow fever vaccine responses in identical twins.

The receptor's source is a young woman in good health. The chain carries TRBV2 and TRBJ2-3; 10 nucleotides match TRBD2. Material for sequencing was PBMCs. The CDR3 nucleotides are TGTGCCAGCAGTCGCGTAGCGGGGGGCCCAGATACGCAGTATTTT. Its translation: CASSRVAGGPDTQYF.